This TCR beta chain stems from a study of blood T cell repertoires in COVID-19. V shed 4 bases and J shed 0 bases, with 13 bases lying between them. The germline V gene encodes CDR1 SGHTA and CDR2 FQGNSA. The CDR3 runs to 15 residues. Clones were read by immunoSEQ multiplex PCR, and TCRdb kept only the in-frame ones, dropping some. The sample lists about 210,000 clones, roughly 85% occurring once. Sequencing was performed on peripheral blood. The source is a man aged 50 or older with COVID-19, enrolled during active disease. The chain joins TRBV7-2 to TRBJ2-7; D is ambiguous. The CDR3, as DNA: TGTGCCAGCAGCTCTACGTCGATCCTCTCCTACGAGCAGTACTTC. This translates into CASSSTSILSYEQYF.